The clone carrying this T cell receptor beta chain was counted at least ten times. The antigen remains undetermined. The sample belongs to a study of tumor and adjacent non-tumor tissue in lung cancer. Study conclusions and caveats: Compared with tumor, normal lung showed significantly lower TCR diversity.

Three rounds of nested PCR, following a modified ARM-PCR protocol, produced the TCRbeta library. TCRdb called the multiplex PCR reads again in MiXCR, with one record for every CDR3 protein. The sample carries about 76,000 distinct CDR3 sequences, 80% to 90% recorded once. CDR3 length: 16 amino acids. In germline, CDR1 is KGHDR, CDR2 SFDVKD. V lost 0 bases to trimming and J lost 7 bases; unmatched junction nucleotides: 7. No cell sorting was done before RNA was extracted from the tissue. Distant lung tissue was collected more than 3 cm away from the tumor edge. The sequence was collected from a man aged 60-69 years with non-small cell lung cancer. The sample taken for sequencing was distant non-tumor lung tissue. The chain uses TRBV24-1 and TRBJ2-1, with 8 nucleotides matching TRBD1. The CDR3 DNA follows: TGTGCCACCAGTGATTTGTCAGGGGGCCTCGGGAATGAGCAGTTCTTC. This encodes CATSDLSGGLGNEQFF.